Each of the 3 T cell receptor beta chains below was sequenced from the same sample in a study of T cell responses to AZD1222 COVID-19 vaccine. Some clones are missing from TCRdb's copy, which holds only in-frame ones; the method was immunoSEQ multiplex PCR. The data contain 90,000 to 120,000 clones, about 91% of them singletons. The sample was peripheral blood, taken on day 0 of AZD1222 vaccination. The receptor source for this set is an adult in good health.

This chain links TRBV12-3 or TRBV12-4 with TRBJ1-2; perhaps TRBD1 as D (6 bases). Between the trimmed V and J ends, which lost 7 bases and 5 bases, there was a span of 14 bases. The CDR3 has 13 residues. DNA for the CDR3: TGTGCCAGCAAGTTACAACAGGGTTATGGCTACACCTTC. Its translation: CASKLQQGYGYTF.

This chain joins TRBV19 and TRBJ1-3; D is unclear. The V gene lost 1 base and the J gene lost 0 bases, with 7 bases spanning the gap. There are 15 residues in the CDR3. Germline CDR1 is LNHDA and CDR2 is SQIVND (reference sequence). CDR3 DNA sequence: TGTGCCAGTAGTATAGGAGCAGACTCTGGAAACACCATATATTTT. Translated, it gives CASSIGADSGNTIYF.

This chain connects TRBV5-1 to TRBJ1-1; D possibly corresponds to TRBD1 (5 bases). Germline V gene data show CDR1 as SGHRS and CDR2 as YFSETQ. This CDR3 spans 15 amino acids. The ends were cut back, 4 bases at V and 4 bases at J, with 17 bases in the middle. CDR3 in amino acids: CASSAGSTSATEAFF. In nucleotides, the CDR3 is TGCGCCAGCAGCGCAGGGTCCACGTCCGCCACTGAAGCTTTCTTT. The complete variable domain, with remaining parts taken from reference TRBV5-1 and TRBJ1-1, reads KAGVTQTPRYLIKTRGQQVTLSCSPISGHRSVSWYQQTPGQGLQFLFEYFSETQRNKGNFPGRFSGRQFSNSRSEMNVSTLELGDSALYLCASSAGSTSATEAFFGQGTRLTVV.